Shown below are 28 T cell receptor beta chains from a single sample sequenced in a study of control samples from healthy donors and cancer patients. The method was immunoSEQ multiplex PCR; TCRdb's version includes in-frame clones alone and lacks a portion of them. There are about 70,000 clones in the sample; roughly 84% occur only once, and 2.9% lies in the top ten. Sequencing was performed on PBMCs. These receptors were obtained from a woman aged 50 to 65 with lung cancer.

The gene calls are TRBV27 and TRBJ2-5; 13 nucleotides agree with TRBD2. V gave up 5 bases and J gave up 1 base; unmatched junction bases: 1. Germline V gives CDR1 MNHEY, CDR2 SMNVEV (reference sequence). This CDR3 spans 15 amino acids. CDR3 amino acids: CASSRLAGGQETQYF. Written as DNA, the CDR3 is TGTGCCAGCAGTCGACTAGCGGGGGGCCAAGAGACCCAGTACTTC.

This clone has just one count. V gene TRBV9 combines with J gene TRBJ2-1; TRBD2 matches 9 bases. The CDR3 runs to 17 residues. Germline CDR1 and CDR2: SGDLS and YYNGEE. V trimming: 0 bases; J trimming: 0 bases; junction bases outside the gene matches: 4. CDR3 coding DNA: TGTGCCAGCAGCGTAGCAGCGGGGGGCCTCTCCTACAATGAGCAGTTCTTC. Amino acids: CASSVAAGGLSYNEQFF.

The V call is TRBV27, the J call TRBJ1-1, with 11 bases aligning to TRBD1. This CDR3 region has 17 residues. Per the germline V gene, CDR1 is MNHEY and CDR2 is SMNVEV (reference sequence). With 3 bases clipped from V and 2 bases from J, the junction kept 8 bases outside the gene matches. The CDR3 loop reads CASSFLDRGLRNTEAFF. The DNA for the CDR3 is TGTGCCAGCAGTTTCTTGGACAGGGGGCTAAGAAACACTGAAGCTTTCTTT.

The V call is TRBV6-1, the J call TRBJ1-3; D remains unclear. This CDR3 comprises 15 residues. Trimming took 3 bases from V and 1 from J, leaving 10 bases between them. Germline CDR1 MNHNS, CDR2 SASEGT. The DNA for the CDR3 is TGTGCCAGCAGTGATGGTTATCCTTCTGGAAACACCATATATTTT. Residues: CASSDGYPSGNTIYF.

The chain uses TRBV7-2 and TRBJ2-5, with TRBD2 identical over 7 bases. Germline CDR1 reads SGHTA; CDR2 reads FQGNSA. This CDR3 is 15 amino acids long. V shed 4 bases and J 4 bases; nucleotides not matched to a gene: 9. CDR3 sequence: CASSSGDYLLETQYF. CDR3 sequence (DNA): TGTGCCAGCAGCTCCGGGGACTATTTATTAGAGACCCAGTACTTC.

The chain is built from TRBV12-3 or TRBV12-4 and TRBJ1-5; no clear D. V lost 3 bases and J 8 bases, leaving 11 bases between the germline ends. The CDR3 is 13 amino acids. This CDR3 is CASSFDPLKPQHF. The DNA for the CDR3 is TGTGCCAGCAGTTTCGACCCCTTGAAGCCCCAGCATTTT.

CDR3 sequence (DNA): TGTGCCAGCAGTACGGCGTTAATATGGGAAAAACTGTTTTTT. Its translation is CASSTALIWEKLFF. The chain combines TRBV6-2 or TRBV6-3 with TRBJ1-4, with D unclear. The CDR3 extends over 14 amino acids. CDR1 and CDR2 (germline): MNHEY, SVGEGT. V lost 5 bases and J lost 8, with 15 bases in between.

The chain combines TRBV6-6 with TRBJ1-2; D is perhaps TRBD1 (5 bases). The germline gives CDR1 MNHNY, CDR2 SVGAGI (reference sequence). Trimming left V 7 bases short and J 5 bases short, with 8 bases between. The CDR3 covers 11 residues. CDR3 bases: TGTGCCAGCAAACAGGAGTATGGCTACACCTTC. Its translation: CASKQEYGYTF.

The sample holds a few counts of this clone. V gene TRBV5-6 combines with J gene TRBJ1-1; D call uncertain. Germline CDR1 SGHDT, CDR2 YYEEEE. Trimming pared 1 base from V and 5 bases from J, leaving 18 bases between. CDR3 length: 16 amino acids. CDR3 sequence reads: CASSLSRGGIGTEAFF. DNA of the CDR3: TGTGCCAGCAGCTTGAGCCGGGGAGGGATTGGAACTGAAGCTTTCTTT.

This clone was picked up a small number of times. This chain links TRBV11-2 with TRBJ1-1; a weak D match, TRBD1 (6 bases). The CDR3 sequence is 12 residues long. With 3 bases removed from V and 8 bases from J, the gap between germline ends came to 10 bases. The germline CDR1 and CDR2 sequences are SGHAT and FQNNGV. The CDR3 loop reads CASSLGQLEAFF. The CDR3, as DNA: TGTGCCAGCAGCTTGGGACAACTAGAAGCTTTCTTT.

This clone appeared once. This chain connects TRBV10-3 to TRBJ1-1, with a tentative D call TRBD1 (5 bases). The V gene's germline CDR1 is ENHRY and CDR2 SYGVKD. The CDR3 is 14 residues long. The V end lost 3 bases, the J end lost 1 base, and 9 bases lay between the germline ends. The CDR3: CAISDQGRNTEAFF. CDR3 DNA: TGTGCCATCAGTGATCAGGGTAGGAACACTGAAGCTTTCTTT.

This clone has a handful of counts. The chain combines TRBV30 with TRBJ2-3; either TRBD1 or TRBD2 may fit D (5 bases each). Trimming removed 1 base at V and 1 base at J, with 12 bases between. CDR3 length: 15 amino acids. CDR1 is GTSNPN and CDR2 is SVGIG in the germline V gene (reference sequence). The DNA of the CDR3 is TGTGCCTGGAGTGCCGAGGGACGGCGCACAGATACGCAGTATTTT. Protein sequence: CAWSAEGRRTDTQYF.

The chain couples TRBV5-1 to TRBJ2-3; 7 bases agree with TRBD1. Germline V gives CDR1 SGHRS, CDR2 YFSETQ. J lost 2 bases, V lost 2 bases, and 8 bases had no gene match. CDR3 size: 16 residues. CDR3 region: CASSLGGTDSTDTQYF. The CDR3 DNA reads TGCGCCAGCAGCTTAGGGGGCACGGACTCCACAGATACGCAGTATTTT.

The count of this clone is one. DNA for the CDR3: TGCGCCAGCAGCTTTGAGGGAGGGAATTCACCCCTCCACTTT. This translates into CASSFEGGNSPLHF. The chain has TRBV5-1 and TRBJ1-6; no firm D call. V lost 2 bases, J lost 7 bases, and 10 bases lay in between. CDR1 SGHRS and CDR2 YFSETQ come from the germline V gene. The CDR3 is 14 amino acids.

V usage is TRBV3-1 (or the pseudogene TRBV3-2) and J usage is TRBJ1-6, with D possibly matching TRBD1 (5 bases). Germline lookup yields CDR1 LGHDT and CDR2 YNNKEL (reference sequence). Trimming took 4 bases from V and 7 from J, leaving 11 bases between them. The CDR3 contains 14 residues. CDR3 DNA sequence: TGTGCCAGCAGCCCTTCGGGACTCAATTCACCCCTCCACTTT. Translation gives CASSPSGLNSPLHF.

The chain has TRBV10-3 and TRBJ1-3, with D unclear. This CDR3 contains 13 residues. The V end was cut by 2 bases, the J end by 0 bases, with 2 bases between. Germline V gene lookup returns CDR1 ENHRY and CDR2 SYGVKD. The CDR3 sequence is CAISESSGNTIYF. The CDR3 nucleotides are TGTGCCATCAGTGAGAGCTCTGGAAACACCATATATTTT.

V gene TRBV7-2 combines with J gene TRBJ1-6; TRBD1 aligns across 7 bases. Germline loops: CDR1 SGHTA, CDR2 FQGNSA. V shed 1 base and J 6 bases; nucleotides not matched to a gene: 3. The CDR3 has 15 amino acids. In DNA form, the CDR3 reads TGTGCCAGCAGCTTAGGGGGACAGCTTAATTCACCCCTCCACTTT. Protein: CASSLGGQLNSPLHF.

The chain has TRBV7-9 and TRBJ1-1; TRBD1 might be the D (5 bases). The germline V gene encodes CDR1 SEHNR and CDR2 FQNEAQ (reference sequence). V lost 1 base, J lost 2 bases, and 11 bases lay in between. CDR3 length: 15 residues. CDR3 region: CASSLGVGANTEAFF. CDR3 DNA: TGTGCCAGCAGCTTAGGGGTAGGGGCTAACACTGAAGCTTTCTTT.

This chain links TRBV19 with TRBJ1-1; 7 nucleotides agree with TRBD1. The CDR3 is made up of 14 amino acids. Unmatched junction bases numbered 10, after V lost 7 bases and J lost 5 bases. The germline V gene has CDR1 LNHDA and CDR2 SQIVND (reference sequence). In DNA, the CDR3 is TGTGCCAGTATCCCCGACAGGGTGCCGACTGAAGCTTTCTTT. Translation: CASIPDRVPTEAFF.

CDR3 nucleotide sequence: TGTGCCAGCAGCTTAGCTGAAGGGAGGGGAGCTTTCTTT. Translated, it gives CASSLAEGRGAFF. The V and J genes are TRBV7-9 and TRBJ1-1; D is possibly TRBD1 (5 bases). CDR1 is SEHNR and CDR2 is FQNEAQ in the germline V gene (reference sequence). Trimming pared 0 bases from V and 10 bases from J, leaving 12 bases between. The CDR3 loop spans 13 amino acids. Combining the CDR3 with reference TRBV7-9 and TRBJ1-1 gives the whole variable domain DTGVSQNPRHKITKRGQNVTFRCDPISEHNRLYWYRQTLGQGPEFLTYFQNEAQLEKSRLLSDRFSAERPKGSFSTLEIQRTEQGDSAMYLCASSLAEGRGAFFGQGTRLTVV.

V and J are TRBV9 and TRBJ2-2; 7 bases agree with TRBD1. Germline assignment: CDR1 SGDLS and CDR2 YYNGEE. Trimming took 4 bases from V and 6 from J; bases not matched to a gene: 6. There are 14 residues in the CDR3. CDR3 residues: CASSSRTGAGELFF. The CDR3 region has the DNA TGTGCCAGCAGCTCCCGGACAGGTGCCGGGGAGCTGTTTTTT.

The table lists this clone with a count of one. The genes are TRBV28 and TRBJ2-3; 12 nucleotides match TRBD2. CDR3 size: 16 residues. J lost 3 bases, V lost 4 bases, and 5 bases had no gene match. In germline, CDR1 is MDHEN, CDR2 SYDVKM. DNA of the CDR3: TGTGCCAGCAGTTCCCTAGCGGGGGGGCGAACAGATACGCAGTATTTT. Protein: CASSSLAGGRTDTQYF.

This clone qualifies as medium-sized. The CDR3 is CASSWTSGGYTSTDTQYF. The CDR3 DNA reads as TGCGCCAGCTCATGGACTAGCGGGGGTTATACTAGCACAGATACGCAGTATTTT. The chain links TRBV4-3 to TRBJ2-3; 13 bases match TRBD2. The CDR3 totals 18 residues. The trim removed 8 bases at V and 0 bases at J, leaving 11 bases unmatched. Germline CDR1 is LGHNA and CDR2 is YSLEER.

The chain uses TRBV19 and TRBJ1-3; no clear D gene. This CDR3 has 16 residues. V shed 6 bases and J shed 0 bases, with 15 bases lying between them. Germline V CDR1 and CDR2: LNHDA, SQIVND (reference sequence). CDR3 region: CASRTDPASSGNTIYF. The CDR3 coding sequence is TGTGCCAGTAGAACGGACCCAGCGAGCTCTGGAAACACCATATATTTT.

The J gene is TRBJ1-1, the V gene TRBV27; D gene ambiguous. Trimming took off 5 bases at V and 0 bases at J, with 16 bases between the two ends. The CDR3 length is 16 residues. Germline CDR1 reads MNHEY; CDR2 reads SMNVEV (reference sequence). The chain's CDR3 is CASSPTSSRLNTEAFF. The CDR3 bases are TGTGCCAGCAGTCCTACCTCCTCGAGGTTGAACACTGAAGCTTTCTTT.

V is TRBV7-9 and J is TRBJ1-1, with 8 bases identical to TRBD1. The germline V gene has CDR1 SEHNR and CDR2 FQNEAQ (reference sequence). The CDR3 has 16 residues. The trim removed 5 bases at V and 3 bases at J, leaving 11 bases unmatched. The CDR3: CASSLQGASIDTEAFF. CDR3 sequence (DNA): TGTGCCAGCAGCCTGCAGGGGGCGAGCATTGACACTGAAGCTTTCTTT.

V gene TRBV7-2 combines with J gene TRBJ2-3, with 8 bases matching TRBD2. J was trimmed by 3 bases and V by 1 base; bases with no gene match: 6. Germline CDR1 and CDR2: SGHTA and FQGNSA. The CDR3 has 16 residues. CDR3 amino acids: CASSLVAGGGTDTQYF. The DNA for the CDR3 is TGTGCCAGCAGCTTAGTGGCGGGGGGAGGGACAGATACGCAGTATTTT.

The chain uses TRBV9 and TRBJ1-1; D gene ambiguous. In germline, CDR1 is SGDLS, CDR2 YYNGEE. This CDR3 is built from 13 residues. V dropped 0 bases and J dropped 5 bases, with 8 bases sitting between them. Written as DNA, the CDR3 is TGTGCCAGCAGCGTAGGACGGTGGACTGAAGCTTTCTTT. This translates into CASSVGRWTEAFF.